A selection of T cell receptor beta chains follows, all from one sample in a study of T cells in Graves' hyperthyroidism and ophthalmopathy. One entry per CDR3 protein, called by TCRdb with MiXCR from the multiplex PCR reads. The sample lists 500,000 to 750,000 distinct CDR3 sequences; 46% were seen once. Sequenced: peripheral blood or thyroid tissue (not recorded which). The source of these receptors is a woman younger than 30 with Graves' hyperthyroidism. CDR3s include the opening cysteine and the closing phenylalanine or tryptophan. The order of the fields is clone size, V gene, D gene, J gene, CDR3 DNA, CDR3 protein. D genes are given only for firm matches. Clone size appears in some rows only: once, few, many, or a class for an expanded clone.

clone size: -
V gene: TRBV7-9
D gene: TRBD1
J gene: TRBJ1-5
CDR3 DNA: TGTGCCAGCAGCACCGGGACAGGGGTGCAGTCCCAGCATTTT
CDR3 protein: CASSTGTGVQSQHF

clone size: -
V gene: TRBV19
D gene: -
J gene: TRBJ1-4
CDR3 DNA: TGTGCCAGTAGTATTCGTTATGAAAAACTGTTTTTT
CDR3 protein: CASSIRYEKLFF

clone size: -
V gene: TRBV12-3/TRBV12-4
D gene: -
J gene: TRBJ1-4
CDR3 DNA: TGTGCCAGCAGTTTAGAGGATGAAAAACTGTTTTTT
CDR3 protein: CASSLEDEKLFF

clone size: -
V gene: TRBV20-1
D gene: -
J gene: TRBJ2-2
CDR3 DNA: TGCAGTGCCGGAACAGGGAGCTCTGGAAACACCGGGGAGCTGTTTTTT
CDR3 protein: CSAGTGSSGNTGELFF

clone size: -
V gene: TRBV2
D gene: TRBD1
J gene: TRBJ2-7
CDR3 DNA: TGTGCCAGCAGTGGCCAGGGGACAGACGAGCAGTACTTC
CDR3 protein: CASSGQGTDEQYF

clone size: few
V gene: TRBV5-1
D gene: -
J gene: TRBJ1-1
CDR3 DNA: TGCGCCAGCAGCTTGGAAGGCAGGGCGAGAGCTTTCTTT
CDR3 protein: CASSLEGRARAFF

clone size: many
V gene: TRBV11-3
D gene: -
J gene: TRBJ2-1
CDR3 DNA: TGTGCCAGCAGCCGACTAGTCTACAATGATCAGTTCTTC
CDR3 protein: CASSRLVYNDQFF

clone size: -
V gene: TRBV6-4
D gene: -
J gene: TRBJ2-3
CDR3 DNA: TGTGCCAGCAGTCGGTCTTTGGGAGATACGCAGTATTTT
CDR3 protein: CASSRSLGDTQYF

clone size: -
V gene: TRBV13
D gene: -
J gene: TRBJ1-5
CDR3 DNA: TGTGCCAGCGGAGGACGGGGGGGCGGTCAGCCCCAGCATTTT
CDR3 protein: CASGGRGGGQPQHF

clone size: -
V gene: TRBV7-2
D gene: TRBD2
J gene: TRBJ2-3
CDR3 DNA: TGTGCCAGCAGCAGCGCGGGAGGGCCTACAGATACGCAGTATTTT
CDR3 protein: CASSSAGGPTDTQYF

clone size: -
V gene: TRBV10-3
D gene: TRBD1
J gene: TRBJ1-2
CDR3 DNA: TGTGCCATCAGTGAGCAGGGGGAAGGCTATGGCTACACCTTC
CDR3 protein: CAISEQGEGYGYTF

clone size: -
V gene: TRBV7-9
D gene: TRBD2
J gene: TRBJ2-1
CDR3 DNA: TGTGCCAGCAGCTCCTTAGCGGGAGGGCCTTTGAATGAGCAGTTCTTC
CDR3 protein: CASSSLAGGPLNEQFF

clone size: -
V gene: TRBV29-1
D gene: -
J gene: TRBJ2-7
CDR3 DNA: TGCAGCGTGAAGGGAGGGGGCTACGAGCAGTACTTC
CDR3 protein: CSVKGGGYEQYF

clone size: many
V gene: TRBV19
D gene: TRBD1
J gene: TRBJ1-5
CDR3 DNA: TGTGCCAGTAGCCTCCTCACAGGGGGTCAGCCCCAGCATTTT
CDR3 protein: CASSLLTGGQPQHF

clone size: few
V gene: TRBV7-9
D gene: -
J gene: TRBJ2-3
CDR3 DNA: TGTGCCAGCAGCTTAGCCTTAGAGGCAGATACGCAGTATTTT
CDR3 protein: CASSLALEADTQYF

clone size: many
V gene: TRBV12-3/TRBV12-4
D gene: -
J gene: TRBJ1-4
CDR3 DNA: TGTGCCAGCACCGCAGGGTATGAAAAACTGTTTTTT
CDR3 protein: CASTAGYEKLFF

clone size: -
V gene: TRBV11-3
D gene: -
J gene: TRBJ1-5
CDR3 DNA: TGTGCCAGCAGCCAATCGATCGGGGGTCAGCCCCAGCATTTT
CDR3 protein: CASSQSIGGQPQHF

clone size: many
V gene: TRBV4-1
D gene: -
J gene: TRBJ1-2
CDR3 DNA: TGCGCCAGCAGCCGCATCTCTACAGGGTATAATGGCTACACCTTC
CDR3 protein: CASSRISTGYNGYTF

clone size: many
V gene: TRBV15
D gene: -
J gene: TRBJ2-2
CDR3 DNA: TGTGCCTCGCAGGGAATCCCAAACACCGGGGAGCTGTTTTTT
CDR3 protein: CASQGIPNTGELFF

clone size: -
V gene: TRBV12-3/TRBV12-4
D gene: -
J gene: TRBJ1-6
CDR3 DNA: TGTGCCAGCAGTTTCGTAGCGGGGGCCTTCAGGCCCCTCCACTTT
CDR3 protein: CASSFVAGAFRPLHF

clone size: -
V gene: TRBV5-8
D gene: -
J gene: TRBJ1-6
CDR3 DNA: TGTGCCAGCAGCTTAAATGGGGGCAGTTCACCCCTCCACTTT
CDR3 protein: CASSLNGGSSPLHF

clone size: many
V gene: TRBV6-5
D gene: -
J gene: TRBJ2-7
CDR3 DNA: TGTGCCAGCAGACCCCCCGGGTTCGACGAGCAGTACTTC
CDR3 protein: CASRPPGFDEQYF

clone size: -
V gene: TRBV9
D gene: TRBD2
J gene: TRBJ2-2
CDR3 DNA: TGTGCCAGCAGCGCGGGGAGGGCAGCCGGCACCGGGGAGCTGTTTTTT
CDR3 protein: CASSAGRAAGTGELFF

clone size: many
V gene: TRBV4-2
D gene: -
J gene: TRBJ1-5
CDR3 DNA: TGTGCCAGCAGCCAAAGACAGAGGGACGATCAGCCCCAGCATTTT
CDR3 protein: CASSQRQRDDQPQHF

clone size: -
V gene: TRBV27
D gene: TRBD1
J gene: TRBJ1-5
CDR3 DNA: TGTGCCAGCAGTCTTCGACAGGGGTGGGATCAGCCCCAGCATTTT
CDR3 protein: CASSLRQGWDQPQHF

clone size: -
V gene: TRBV18
D gene: -
J gene: TRBJ1-2
CDR3 DNA: TGTGCCAGCTCACCACAGAACTACAGGGACTATGGCTACACCTTC
CDR3 protein: CASSPQNYRDYGYTF

clone size: few
V gene: TRBV9
D gene: -
J gene: TRBJ2-1
CDR3 DNA: TGTGCCAGCAGCGTAGGCCTTACGGGGAGCAATGAGCAGTTCTTC
CDR3 protein: CASSVGLTGSNEQFF

clone size: once
V gene: TRBV7-3
D gene: -
J gene: TRBJ1-4
CDR3 DNA: TGTGCCAGCAGCTTAGGAGGAAGGGCCGGGGGAGGTGAAAAACTGTTTTTT
CDR3 protein: CASSLGGRAGGGEKLFF

clone size: -
V gene: TRBV6-5
D gene: TRBD1
J gene: TRBJ2-5
CDR3 DNA: TGTGCCAGCTATGAGGGGGCTGGACAAGAGACCCAGTACTTC
CDR3 protein: CASYEGAGQETQYF

clone size: few
V gene: TRBV5-1
D gene: TRBD2
J gene: TRBJ2-2
CDR3 DNA: TGTGCCAGCAGCCCGCTCGGGGCGGGAGGCCCCGGGGAGCTGTTTTTT
CDR3 protein: CASSPLGAGGPGELFF